Many counts were recorded for the clone carrying this T cell receptor (beta chain). The germline gives CDR1 MDHEN, CDR2 SYDVKM. V gave up 3 bases and J gave up 4 bases; unmatched junction bases: 7. The length of the CDR3 is 16 residues. The sample is drawn from a study of T cell responses to AZD1222 COVID-19 vaccine. As for the study in general: Second-dose intervals of approximately 4 or approximately 12 weeks were pooled.

TCRdb keeps only in-frame clones here, not all; method: immunoSEQ multiplex PCR. The sample consists of 95,000 to 150,000 clones, 85% to 90% of them appearing once. The receptor comes from an adult in good health. The input for sequencing was peripheral blood, taken on day 0 of AZD1222 vaccination. The genes are TRBV28 and TRBJ2-1; 9 bases fit TRBD1. The CDR3 protein is CASSFLSGTGYNEQFF. The CDR3 DNA reads TGTGCCAGCAGTTTCCTCTCCGGGACAGGGTACAATGAGCAGTTCTTC.